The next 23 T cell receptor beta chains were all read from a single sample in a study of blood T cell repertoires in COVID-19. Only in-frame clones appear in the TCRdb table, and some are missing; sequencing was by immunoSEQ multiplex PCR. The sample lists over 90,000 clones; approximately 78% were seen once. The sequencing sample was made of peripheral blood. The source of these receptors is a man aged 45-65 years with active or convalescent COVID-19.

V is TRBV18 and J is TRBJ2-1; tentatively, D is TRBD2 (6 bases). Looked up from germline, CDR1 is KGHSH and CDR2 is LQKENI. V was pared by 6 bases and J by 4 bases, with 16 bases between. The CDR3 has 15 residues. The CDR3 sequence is CASSPGTVGYNEQFF. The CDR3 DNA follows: TGTGCCAGCTCTCCCGGGACTGTAGGTTACAATGAGCAGTTCTTC.

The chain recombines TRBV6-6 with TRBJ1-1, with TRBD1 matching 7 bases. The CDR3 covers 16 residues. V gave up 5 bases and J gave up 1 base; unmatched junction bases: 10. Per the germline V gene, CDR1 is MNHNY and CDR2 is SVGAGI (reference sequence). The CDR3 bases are TGTGCCAGCAGTCCGATACAGGGGATCGGGAACACTGAAGCTTTCTTT. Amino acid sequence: CASSPIQGIGNTEAFF.

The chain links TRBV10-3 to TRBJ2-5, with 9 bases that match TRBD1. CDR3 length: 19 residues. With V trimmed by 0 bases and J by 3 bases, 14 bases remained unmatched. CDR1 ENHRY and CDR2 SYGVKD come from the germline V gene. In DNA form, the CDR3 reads TGTGCCATCAGTGAGTCTCTACCTTCCGGGACAGGGAAGGAAGAGACCCAGTACTTC. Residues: CAISESLPSGTGKEETQYF.

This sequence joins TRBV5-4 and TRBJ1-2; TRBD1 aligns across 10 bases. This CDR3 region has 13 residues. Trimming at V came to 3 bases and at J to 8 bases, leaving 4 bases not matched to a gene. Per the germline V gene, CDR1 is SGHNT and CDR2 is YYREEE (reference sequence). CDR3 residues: CASSSGTGEGYTF. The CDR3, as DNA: TGTGCCAGCAGCTCCGGGACAGGGGAGGGCTACACCTTC.

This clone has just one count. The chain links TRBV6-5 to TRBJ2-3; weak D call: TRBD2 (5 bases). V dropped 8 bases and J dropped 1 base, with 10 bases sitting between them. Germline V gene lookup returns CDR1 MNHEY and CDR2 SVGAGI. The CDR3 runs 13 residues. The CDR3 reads CASSYGGTDTQYF. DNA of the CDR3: TGTGCCAGCTCCTACGGGGGCACAGATACGCAGTATTTT.

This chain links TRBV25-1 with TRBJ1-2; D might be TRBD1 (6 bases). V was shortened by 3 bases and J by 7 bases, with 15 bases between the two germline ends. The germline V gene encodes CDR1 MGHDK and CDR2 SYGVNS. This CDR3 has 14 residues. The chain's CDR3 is CASSDQGQSIGYTF. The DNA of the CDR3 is TGTGCCAGCAGTGATCAGGGGCAAAGTATTGGCTACACCTTC.

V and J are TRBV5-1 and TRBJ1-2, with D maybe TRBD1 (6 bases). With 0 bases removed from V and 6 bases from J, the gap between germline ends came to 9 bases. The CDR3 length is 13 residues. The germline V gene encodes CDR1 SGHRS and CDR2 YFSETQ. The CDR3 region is CASSLEGVDGYTF. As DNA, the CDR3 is TGCGCCAGCAGCTTGGAGGGGGTCGATGGCTACACCTTC.

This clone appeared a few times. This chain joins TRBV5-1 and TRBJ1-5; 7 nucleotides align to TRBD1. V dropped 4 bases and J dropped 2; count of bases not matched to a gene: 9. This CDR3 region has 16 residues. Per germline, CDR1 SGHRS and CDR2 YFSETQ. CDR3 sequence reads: CASSPGPTGGNQPQHF. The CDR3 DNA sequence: TGCGCCAGCAGCCCAGGTCCAACAGGGGGCAATCAGCCCCAGCATTTT.

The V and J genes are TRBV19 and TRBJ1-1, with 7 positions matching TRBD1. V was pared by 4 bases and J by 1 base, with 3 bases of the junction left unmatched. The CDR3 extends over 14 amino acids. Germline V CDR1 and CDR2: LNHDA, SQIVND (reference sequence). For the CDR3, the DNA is TGTGCCAGTAGTAGACAGGGCCAGAACACTGAAGCTTTCTTT. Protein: CASSRQGQNTEAFF.

Here the CDR3 DNA reads TGCAGCGTTGAAAATCAGGGAAGGTCCACAGATACGCAGTATTTT. Amino acids: CSVENQGRSTDTQYF. J is TRBJ2-3 and V is TRBV29-1; D is possibly TRBD1 (5 bases). The CDR3 totals 15 residues. In germline, CDR1 is SQVTM, CDR2 ANQGSEA. V was clipped by 2 bases and J by 2 bases, with 14 bases between them.

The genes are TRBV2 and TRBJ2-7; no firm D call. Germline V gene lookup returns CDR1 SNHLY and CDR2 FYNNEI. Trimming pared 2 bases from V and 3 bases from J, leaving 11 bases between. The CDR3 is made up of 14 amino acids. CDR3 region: CASSERQSGYEQYF. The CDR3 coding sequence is TGTGCCAGCAGTGAAAGACAAAGTGGCTACGAGCAGTACTTC. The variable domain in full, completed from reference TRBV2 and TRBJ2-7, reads EPEVTQTPSHQVTQMGQEVILRCVPISNHLYFYWYRQILGQKVEFLVSFYNNEISEKSEIFDDQFSVERPDGSNFTLKIRSTKLEDSAMYFCASSERQSGYEQYFGPGTRLTVT.

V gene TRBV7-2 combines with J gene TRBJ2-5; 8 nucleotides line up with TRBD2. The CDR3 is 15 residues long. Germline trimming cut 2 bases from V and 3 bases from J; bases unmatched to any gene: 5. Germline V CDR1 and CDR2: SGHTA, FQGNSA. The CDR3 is CASSLMGLGEETQYF. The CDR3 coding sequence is TGTGCCAGCAGCTTAATGGGACTAGGGGAAGAGACCCAGTACTTC.

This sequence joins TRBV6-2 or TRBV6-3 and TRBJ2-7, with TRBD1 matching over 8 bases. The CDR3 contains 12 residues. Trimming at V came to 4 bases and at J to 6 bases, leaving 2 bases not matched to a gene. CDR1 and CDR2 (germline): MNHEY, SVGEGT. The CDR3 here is CASSLGQGEQYF. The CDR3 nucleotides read TGTGCCAGCAGTTTAGGACAGGGCGAGCAGTACTTC.

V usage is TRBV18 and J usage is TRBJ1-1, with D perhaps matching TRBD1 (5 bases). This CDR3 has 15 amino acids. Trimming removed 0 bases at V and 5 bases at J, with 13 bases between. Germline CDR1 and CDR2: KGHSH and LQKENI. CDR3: CASSPPGQGRTEAFF. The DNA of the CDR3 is TGTGCCAGCTCACCACCTGGGCAGGGAAGGACTGAAGCTTTCTTT.

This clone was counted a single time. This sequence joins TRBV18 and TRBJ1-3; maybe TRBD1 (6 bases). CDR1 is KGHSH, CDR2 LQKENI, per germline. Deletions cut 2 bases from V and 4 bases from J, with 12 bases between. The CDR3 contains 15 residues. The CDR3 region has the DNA TGTGCCAGCTCACCATCTTCAGGGGACGGAAACACCATATATTTT. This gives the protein CASSPSSGDGNTIYF.

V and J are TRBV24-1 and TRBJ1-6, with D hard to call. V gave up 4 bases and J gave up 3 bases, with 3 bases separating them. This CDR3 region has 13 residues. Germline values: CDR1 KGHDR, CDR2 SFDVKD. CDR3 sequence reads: CATSESYNSPLHF. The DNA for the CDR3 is TGTGCCACCAGTGAGAGCTATAATTCACCCCTCCACTTT.

The CDR3 reads CASSESTGGTSGANVLTF. As DNA, the CDR3 is TGTGCCAGTAGTGAATCGACAGGGGGAACCTCTGGGGCCAACGTCCTGACTTTC. The chain carries TRBV19 and TRBJ2-6; 9 bases align to TRBD1. The CDR3 sequence is 18 residues long. From germline, CDR1 is LNHDA and CDR2 SQIVND (reference sequence). Trimming took 5 bases from V and 0 from J; bases not matched to a gene: 8.

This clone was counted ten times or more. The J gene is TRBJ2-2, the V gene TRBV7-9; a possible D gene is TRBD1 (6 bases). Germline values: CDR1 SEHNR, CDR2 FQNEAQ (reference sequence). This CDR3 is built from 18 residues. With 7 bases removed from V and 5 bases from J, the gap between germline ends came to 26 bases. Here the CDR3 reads CASKGQTGPRSKTGELFF. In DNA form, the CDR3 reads TGTGCCAGCAAGGGGCAAACAGGGCCCCGAAGTAAGACCGGGGAGCTGTTTTTT.

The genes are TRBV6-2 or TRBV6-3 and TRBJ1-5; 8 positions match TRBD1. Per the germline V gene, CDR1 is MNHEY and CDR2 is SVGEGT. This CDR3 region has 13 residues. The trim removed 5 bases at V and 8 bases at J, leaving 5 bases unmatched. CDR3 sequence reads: CASSRQGLEPQHF. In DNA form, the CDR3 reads TGTGCCAGCAGTAGACAGGGGCTGGAGCCCCAGCATTTT.

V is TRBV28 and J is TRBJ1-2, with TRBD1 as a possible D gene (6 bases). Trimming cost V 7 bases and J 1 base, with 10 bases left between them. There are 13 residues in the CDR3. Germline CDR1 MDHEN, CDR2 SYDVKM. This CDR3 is CASTPDSNYGYTF. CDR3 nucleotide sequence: TGTGCCAGCACCCCGGACAGTAACTATGGCTACACCTTC.

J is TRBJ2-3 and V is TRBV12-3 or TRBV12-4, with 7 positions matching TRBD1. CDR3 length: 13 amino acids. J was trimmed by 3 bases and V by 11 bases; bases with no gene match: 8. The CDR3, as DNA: TGTGCCGACGCTAGGGGGCAGACAGATACGCAGTATTTT. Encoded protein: CADARGQTDTQYF.

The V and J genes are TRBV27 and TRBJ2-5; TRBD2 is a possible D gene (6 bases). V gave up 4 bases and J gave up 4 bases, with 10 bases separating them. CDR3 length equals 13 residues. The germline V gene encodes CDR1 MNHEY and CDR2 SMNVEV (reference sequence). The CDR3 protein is CASSSAGLETQYF. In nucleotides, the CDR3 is TGTGCCAGCAGTTCTGCGGGGTTAGAGACCCAGTACTTC.

CDR3 in amino acids: CATSRATGGAGNEQFF. The CDR3 DNA reads as TGTGCCACCAGCAGAGCTACAGGGGGCGCGGGGAATGAGCAGTTCTTC. The rearrangement joins TRBV15 to TRBJ2-1; 9 nucleotides align to TRBD1. This CDR3 is 16 amino acids long. In germline, CDR1 is LNHNV, CDR2 YYDKDF (reference sequence). J lost 7 bases, V lost 1 base, and 8 bases had no gene match. The full variable domain, completed using reference TRBV15 and TRBJ2-1, is DAMVIQNPRYQVTQFGKPVTLSCSQTLNHNVMYWYQQKSSQAPKLLFHYYDKDFNNEADTPDNFQSRRPNTSFCFLDIRSPGLGDTAMYLCATSRATGGAGNEQFFGPGTRLTVL.